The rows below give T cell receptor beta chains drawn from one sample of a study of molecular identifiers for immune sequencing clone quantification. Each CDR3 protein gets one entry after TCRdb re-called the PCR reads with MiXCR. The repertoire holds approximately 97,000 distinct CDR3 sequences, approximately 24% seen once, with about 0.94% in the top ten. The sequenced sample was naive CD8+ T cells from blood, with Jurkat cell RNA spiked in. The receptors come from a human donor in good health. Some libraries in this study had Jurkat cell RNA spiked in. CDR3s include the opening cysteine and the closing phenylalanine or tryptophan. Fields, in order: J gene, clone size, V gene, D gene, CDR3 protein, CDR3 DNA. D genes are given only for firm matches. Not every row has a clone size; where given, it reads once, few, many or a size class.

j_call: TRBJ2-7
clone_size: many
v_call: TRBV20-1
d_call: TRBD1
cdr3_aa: CSARGRTGAYEQYF
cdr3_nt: TGCAGTGCTAGAGGTCGTACAGGGGCCTACGAGCAGTACTTC

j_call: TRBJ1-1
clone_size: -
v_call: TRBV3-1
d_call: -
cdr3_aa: CASSQEGTGWAEAFF
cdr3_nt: TGTGCCAGCAGCCAAGAAGGAACAGGTTGGGCTGAAGCTTTCTTT

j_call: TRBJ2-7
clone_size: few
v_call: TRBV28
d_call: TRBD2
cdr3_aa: CASSLYVLAGGLYEQYF
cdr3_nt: TGTGCCAGCAGTTTATATGTCCTAGCGGGAGGTTTATACGAGCAGTACTTC

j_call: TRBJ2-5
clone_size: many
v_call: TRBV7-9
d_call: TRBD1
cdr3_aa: CASSDRDSYQETQYF
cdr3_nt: TGTGCCAGCAGCGACCGGGACAGTTACCAAGAGACCCAGTACTTC

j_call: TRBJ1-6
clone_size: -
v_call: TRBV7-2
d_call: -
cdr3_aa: CASSLASGAVPLHF
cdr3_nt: TGTGCCAGCAGCTTGGCTAGTGGAGCGGTGCCCCTCCACTTT

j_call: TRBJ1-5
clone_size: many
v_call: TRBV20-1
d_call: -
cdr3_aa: CSASPDLAGQPQHF
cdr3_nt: TGCAGTGCTAGTCCGGACCTCGCTGGGCAGCCCCAGCATTTT

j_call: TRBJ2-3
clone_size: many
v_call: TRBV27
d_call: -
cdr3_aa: CASIDSDTQYF
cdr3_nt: TGTGCCAGCATCGATTCCGATACGCAGTATTTT

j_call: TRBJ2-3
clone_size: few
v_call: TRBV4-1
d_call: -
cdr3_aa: CASSQDCVGFGTDTQYF
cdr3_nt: TGCGCCAGCAGCCAAGATTGCGTGGGTTTCGGCACAGATACGCAGTATTTT

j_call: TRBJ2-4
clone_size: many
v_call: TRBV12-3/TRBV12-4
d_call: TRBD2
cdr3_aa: CASLAGLAKNIQYF
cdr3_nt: TGTGCCAGCCTAGCGGGGCTAGCCAAAAACATTCAGTACTTC

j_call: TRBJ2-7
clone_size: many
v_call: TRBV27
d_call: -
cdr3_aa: CASSLRRGWLYEQYF
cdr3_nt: TGTGCCAGCAGTTTAAGAAGGGGATGGCTCTACGAGCAGTACTTC

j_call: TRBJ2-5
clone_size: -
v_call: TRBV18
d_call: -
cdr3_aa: CASSPPDQEAQYF
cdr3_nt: TGTGCCAGCTCACCACCTGACCAAGAGGCCCAGTACTTC

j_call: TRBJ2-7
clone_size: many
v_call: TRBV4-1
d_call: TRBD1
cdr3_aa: CASSQGQGAYEQYF
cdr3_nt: TGCGCCAGCAGCCAGGGACAGGGGGCTTACGAGCAGTACTTC

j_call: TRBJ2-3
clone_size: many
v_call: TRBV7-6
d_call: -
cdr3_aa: CASSLGEQGWQYF
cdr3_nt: TGTGCCAGCAGCTTAGGGGAACAGGGCTGGCAGTATTTT

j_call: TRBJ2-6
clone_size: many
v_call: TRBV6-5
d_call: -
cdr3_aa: CASSYSTSSGANVLTF
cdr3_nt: TGTGCCAGCAGTTACTCGACCAGCTCAGGGGCCAACGTCCTGACTTTC

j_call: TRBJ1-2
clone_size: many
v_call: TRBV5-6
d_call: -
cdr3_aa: CASTHWAGINDGYGYTF
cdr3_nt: TGTGCCAGCACCCATTGGGCCGGGATCAACGACGGCTATGGCTACACCTTC

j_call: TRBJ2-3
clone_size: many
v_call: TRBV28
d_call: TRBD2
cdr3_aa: CASSFFVWGNSSGARSTDTQYF
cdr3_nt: TGTGCCAGCAGTTTTTTTGTCTGGGGTAACTCTAGCGGGGCAAGGAGCACAGATACGCAGTATTTT

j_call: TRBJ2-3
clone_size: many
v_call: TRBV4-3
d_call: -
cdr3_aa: CASSGVLADTQYF
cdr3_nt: TGCGCCAGCAGCGGGGTGTTGGCAGATACGCAGTATTTT

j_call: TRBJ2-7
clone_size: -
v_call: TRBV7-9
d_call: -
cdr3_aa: CASSAGYAYEQYF
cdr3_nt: TGTGCCAGCTCTGCGGGATATGCCTACGAGCAGTACTTC

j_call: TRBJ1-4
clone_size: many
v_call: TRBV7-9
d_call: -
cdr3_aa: CASSGKTVTNEKLFF
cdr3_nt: TGTGCCAGCAGCGGAAAGACGGTGACTAATGAAAAACTGTTTTTT

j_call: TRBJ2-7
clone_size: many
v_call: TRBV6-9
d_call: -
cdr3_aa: CASSPPRRNREQYF
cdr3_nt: TGTGCCAGCAGTCCCCCGCGTCGGAACAGGGAGCAGTACTTC

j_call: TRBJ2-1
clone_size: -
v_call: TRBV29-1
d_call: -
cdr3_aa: CSVIRGIGSNEQFF
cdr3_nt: TGCAGTGTGATACGGGGAATTGGTTCCAATGAGCAGTTCTTC

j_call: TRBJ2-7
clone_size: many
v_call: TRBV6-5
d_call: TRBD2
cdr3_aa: CASSRTSGRAWEQYF
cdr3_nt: TGTGCCAGCAGTCGGACTAGCGGGAGGGCGTGGGAGCAGTACTTC

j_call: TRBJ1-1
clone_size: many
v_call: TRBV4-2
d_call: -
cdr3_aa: CASSLRETGGSTEAFF
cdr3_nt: TGTGCCAGCAGCCTGCGAGAAACCGGCGGGAGCACTGAAGCTTTCTTT

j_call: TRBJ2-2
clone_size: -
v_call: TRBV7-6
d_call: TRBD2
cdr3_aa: CASSLIGAGADTGELFF
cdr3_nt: TGTGCCAGCAGCTTAATTGGGGCGGGAGCAGATACCGGGGAGCTGTTTTTT

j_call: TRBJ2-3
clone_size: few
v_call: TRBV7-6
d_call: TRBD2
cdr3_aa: CASSPGLAGGHGTDTQYF
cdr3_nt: TGTGCCAGCAGCCCTGGACTAGCGGGGGGGCACGGCACAGATACGCAGTATTTT

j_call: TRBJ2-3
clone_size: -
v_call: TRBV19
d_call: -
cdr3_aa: CASTAVGLMGQYF
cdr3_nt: TGTGCCAGTACTGCGGTGGGTCTGATGGGGCAGTATTTT

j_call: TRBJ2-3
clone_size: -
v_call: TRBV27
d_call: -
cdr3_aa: CASSPQAASVTDTQYF
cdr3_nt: TGTGCCAGCAGTCCCCAGGCCGCGTCTGTCACAGATACGCAGTATTTT

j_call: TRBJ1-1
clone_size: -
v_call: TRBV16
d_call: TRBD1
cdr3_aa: CASSLRQGATKAFF
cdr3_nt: TGTGCCAGCAGCCTTAGACAGGGGGCCACTAAAGCTTTCTTT

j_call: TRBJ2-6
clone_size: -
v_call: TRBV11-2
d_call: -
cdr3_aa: CASSNWGDGANVLTF
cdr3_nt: TGTGCCAGCAGCAATTGGGGGGATGGGGCCAACGTCCTGACTTTC

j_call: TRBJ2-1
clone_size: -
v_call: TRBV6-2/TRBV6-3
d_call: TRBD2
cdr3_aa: CASSYSPDGPRGLVVLDEQFF
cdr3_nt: TGTGCCAGCAGTTACTCCCCCGACGGACCTCGGGGACTAGTAGTTTTAGATGAGCAGTTCTTC

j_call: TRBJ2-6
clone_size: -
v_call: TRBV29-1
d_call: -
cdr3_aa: CSVDEAASGANVLPF
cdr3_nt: TGCAGCGTTGACGAGGCCGCCTCTGGGGCCAACGTCCTGCCTTTC

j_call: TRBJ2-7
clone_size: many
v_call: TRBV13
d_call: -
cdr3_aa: CASSPREKTYEQYF
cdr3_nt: TGTGCCAGCAGCCCGAGAGAAAAAACCTACGAGCAGTACTTC

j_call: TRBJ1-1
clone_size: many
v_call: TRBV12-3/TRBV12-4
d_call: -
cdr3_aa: CASSPTGARGSGTEAFF
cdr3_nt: TGTGCCAGCAGTCCAACGGGAGCACGGGGGTCGGGCACTGAAGCTTTCTTT

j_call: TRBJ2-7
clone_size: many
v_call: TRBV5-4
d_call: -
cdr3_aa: CASSFRGIPHEQYF
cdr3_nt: TGTGCCAGCAGCTTTCGAGGGATTCCCCACGAGCAGTACTTC

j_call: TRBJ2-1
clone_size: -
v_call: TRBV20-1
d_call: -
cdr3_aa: CSARDYEYNEQFF
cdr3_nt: TGCAGTGCTAGAGATTACGAATACAATGAGCAGTTCTTC

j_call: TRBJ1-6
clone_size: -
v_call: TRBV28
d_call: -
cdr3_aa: CASSLSPWWSLLHF
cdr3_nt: TGTGCCAGCAGTTTGTCCCCTTGGTGGTCACTCCTCCACTTT

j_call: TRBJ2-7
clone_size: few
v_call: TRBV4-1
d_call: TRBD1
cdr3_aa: CASSQDEISGGTYEQYF
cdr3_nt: TGCGCCAGCAGCCAAGATGAAATCTCAGGGGGAACCTACGAGCAGTACTTC

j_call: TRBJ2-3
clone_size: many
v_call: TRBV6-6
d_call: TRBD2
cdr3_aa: CATDLAGGDPDTQYF
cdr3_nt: TGTGCCACCGACCTAGCGGGGGGTGACCCAGATACGCAGTATTTT

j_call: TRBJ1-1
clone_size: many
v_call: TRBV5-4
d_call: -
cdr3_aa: CASSFGDTEAFF
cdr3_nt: TGTGCCAGCAGCTTTGGGGACACTGAAGCTTTCTTT

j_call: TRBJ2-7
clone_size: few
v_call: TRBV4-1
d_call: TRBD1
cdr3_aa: CASSQKQGYEQYF
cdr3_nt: TGCGCCAGCAGCCAAAAACAGGGGTACGAGCAGTACTTC

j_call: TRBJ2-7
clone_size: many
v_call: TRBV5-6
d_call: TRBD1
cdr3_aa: CASSPTGGEQYF
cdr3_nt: TGTGCCAGCAGCCCGACAGGGGGAGAGCAGTACTTC

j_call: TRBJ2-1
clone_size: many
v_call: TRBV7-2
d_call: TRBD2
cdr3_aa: CASSLATAWVSGGAMNEQFF
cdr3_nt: TGTGCCAGCAGCTTAGCCACAGCATGGGTTAGCGGGGGGGCTATGAATGAGCAGTTCTTC

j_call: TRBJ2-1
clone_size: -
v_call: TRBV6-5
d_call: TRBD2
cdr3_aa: CASSPPSGGYDEQFF
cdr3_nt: TGTGCCAGCAGCCCCCCTAGCGGAGGATACGATGAGCAGTTCTTC

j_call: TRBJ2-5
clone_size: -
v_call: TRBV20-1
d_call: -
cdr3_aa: CSARDEAVLISQETQYF
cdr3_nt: TGCAGTGCTAGAGATGAAGCCGTACTTATCTCGCAAGAGACCCAGTACTTC

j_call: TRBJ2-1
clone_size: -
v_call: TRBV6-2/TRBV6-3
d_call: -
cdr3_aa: CVSSYDPGSNNEQFF
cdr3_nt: TGTGTCAGCAGTTACGATCCAGGGAGCAACAATGAGCAGTTCTTC

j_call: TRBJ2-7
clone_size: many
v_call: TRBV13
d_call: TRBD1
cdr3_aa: CASSSHGTGYFEQYF
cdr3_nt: TGTGCCAGCAGCTCCCACGGGACAGGGTATTTCGAGCAGTACTTC

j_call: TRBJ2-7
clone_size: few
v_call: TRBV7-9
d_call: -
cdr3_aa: CATEGSYEQYF
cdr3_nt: TGTGCCACAGAAGGGTCCTACGAGCAGTACTTC

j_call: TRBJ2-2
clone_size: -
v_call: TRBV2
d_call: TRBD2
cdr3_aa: CASGETSGTRNTGGLFF
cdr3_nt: TGTGCCAGCGGGGAGACTAGCGGGACGCGGAACACCGGGGGGCTGTTTTTT

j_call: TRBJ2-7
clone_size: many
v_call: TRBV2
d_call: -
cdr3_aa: CASRISEEPKAHEQYF
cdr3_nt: TGTGCCAGCAGGATATCGGAAGAGCCAAAGGCCCACGAGCAGTACTTC